These 21 T cell receptor beta chains share one sample of origin, sequenced in a study of CD8 T cells in ankylosing spondylitis (TCRdb year 2017). The library was built by means of 5' RACE. Instrument used: Illumina HiSeq 2500. In TCRdb, the public reads were trimmed at Q25 with fastp and aligned with MiXCR, with productive beta chains retained. Rows with one shared CDR3 protein collapse into an entry with the most common genes and DNA. The sample yields around 890,000 distinct CDR3 sequences; approximately 12% were counted once. Of the sample, around 0.51% is held by the ten largest clones. Which antigens these TCRs recognize remains unknown. Study-level results and caveats: A TCR beta motif of 7 or 8 highly homologous amino acid variants appeared characteristic of blood from ankylosing spondylitis patients.

The specimen was blood, either unsorted or a sorted T cell fraction (not recorded which). All receptors come from a male donor with ankylosing spondylitis.

The rearrangement uses TRBV24-1 and TRBJ1-2; the D is unclear. Per the germline V gene, CDR1 is KGHDR and CDR2 is SFDVKD. The CDR3 runs 12 residues. Trimming left V 3 bases short and J 5 bases short, with 6 bases between. The CDR3 bases are TGTGCCACCAGTGATGGGGATTATGGCTACACCTTC. Translation gives CATSDGDYGYTF.

The chain has TRBV6-1 and TRBJ1-4; 8 nucleotides agree with TRBD1. Germline lookup yields CDR1 MNHNS and CDR2 SASEGT. The CDR3 consists of 15 residues. Germline trimming cut 5 bases from V and 3 bases from J; bases unmatched to any gene: 5. In DNA form, the CDR3 reads TGTGCCAGCAGTACCCGGACAGGGTCTAATGAAAAACTGTTTTTT. This sequence encodes CASSTRTGSNEKLFF.

This clonotype was seen a few times. The CDR3 reads CASSLQRGNTDTQYF. The DNA for the CDR3 is TGTGCCAGCAGCTTGCAGCGGGGGAACACAGATACGCAGTATTTT. The chain has TRBV7-2 and TRBJ2-3; 8 bases line up with TRBD2. Unmatched junction bases numbered 4, after V lost 3 bases and J lost 2 bases. Germline V gene lookup returns CDR1 SGHTA and CDR2 FQGNSA. The CDR3 runs 15 residues.

This clonotype came up a few times. The V and J genes are TRBV7-9 and TRBJ2-1; D is ambiguous. The CDR3 contains 14 residues. Germline V lookup: CDR1 SEHNR, CDR2 FQNEAQ (reference sequence). Trimming removed 2 bases from V and 7 bases from J, with 12 bases in between. CDR3 loop: CASSLSVEGNEQFF. The DNA of the CDR3 is TGTGCCAGCAGCTTATCCGTAGAAGGTAATGAGCAGTTCTTC.

V usage is TRBV24-1 and J usage is TRBJ2-7; the D gene is possibly TRBD2 (5 bases). Germline CDR1 and CDR2: KGHDR and SFDVKD. V was shortened by 0 bases and J by 9 bases, with 8 bases between the two germline ends. The length of the CDR3 is 12 residues. CDR3 protein: CATSDLRTRQYF. The CDR3 coding sequence is TGTGCCACCAGTGATTTGAGGACTCGGCAGTACTTC.

The chain carries TRBV20-1 and TRBJ2-5; D might be TRBD2 (5 bases). V lost 6 bases and J 1 base, leaving 18 bases between the germline ends. The CDR3 is 15 amino acids. From germline, CDR1 is DFQATT and CDR2 SNEGSKA (reference sequence). CDR3 protein: CSAGIDPSGQETQYF. DNA of the CDR3: TGCAGTGCCGGGATAGATCCCAGCGGCCAAGAGACCCAGTACTTC.

Only a few counts were recorded for this clonotype. The CDR3 DNA is TGTGCCACCAGTGACCCGAGCGGTAGCGGGTCGTACAATGAGCAGTTCTTC. It translates to CATSDPSGSGSYNEQFF. The chain couples TRBV24-1 to TRBJ2-1, with 7 bases matching TRBD2. The CDR3 runs 17 residues. The ends lost 4 bases at V and 4 bases at J; junction bases unmatched: 12. Germline V gives CDR1 KGHDR, CDR2 SFDVKD.

This chain joins TRBV20-1 and TRBJ1-1; no clear D gene. V gave up 3 bases and J gave up 11 bases, with 16 bases separating them. Germline V gives CDR1 DFQATT, CDR2 SNEGSKA (reference sequence). There are 12 residues in the CDR3. Written as DNA, the CDR3 is TGCAGTGCTAGCGGCCAGGCTGATGCTGCTTTCTTT. Its translation: CSASGQADAAFF.

This clonotype was found a few times. The chain combines TRBV19 with TRBJ2-5, with a tentative D call TRBD2 (6 bases). CDR1 is LNHDA, CDR2 SQIVND, per germline (reference sequence). This CDR3 has 11 residues. The V and J ends lost 10 bases and 4 bases respectively, with 10 bases between them. CDR3 bases: TGTGCCACCCGACTAGGAGAGACCCAGTACTTC. Translated: CATRLGETQYF.

This clonotype was detected only a few times. This chain links TRBV20-1 with TRBJ2-5; a possible D gene is TRBD1 (5 bases). V lost 0 bases to trimming and J lost 4 bases, with 12 bases between them. Germline values: CDR1 DFQATT, CDR2 SNEGSKA (reference sequence). CDR3 length: 14 amino acids. The CDR3: CSARDRQGIETQYF. The CDR3, as DNA: TGCAGTGCTAGAGATCGTCAGGGAATAGAGACCCAGTACTTC.

This clonotype was seen a handful of times. The V and J genes are TRBV30 and TRBJ2-3; D call uncertain. The CDR3 has 13 amino acids. The germline V gene has CDR1 GTSNPN and CDR2 SVGIG (reference sequence). Deletions cut 0 bases from V and 6 bases from J, with 10 bases between. DNA of the CDR3: TGTGCCTGGAGTGTGGGTAGCTCCGATACGCAGTATTTT. Translation gives CAWSVGSSDTQYF.

This clonotype appeared a few times. V gene TRBV6-5 combines with J gene TRBJ2-3; no clear D. Between the trimmed V and J ends, which lost 0 bases and 3 bases, there was a span of 7 bases. Per the germline V gene, CDR1 is MNHEY and CDR2 is SVGAGI. The CDR3 consists of 14 residues. CDR3 loop: CASSYSFRTDTQYF. CDR3 sequence (DNA): TGTGCCAGCAGTTACTCGTTTCGGACAGATACGCAGTATTTT.

The chain recombines TRBV28 with TRBJ2-1; maybe TRBD2 (5 bases). V lost 6 bases, J lost 0 bases, and 9 bases lay in between. The length of the CDR3 is 14 residues. From germline, CDR1 is MDHEN and CDR2 SYDVKM. CDR3: CASSQRNSYNEQFF. CDR3 nucleotide sequence: TGTGCCAGCAGCCAGCGGAACTCCTACAATGAGCAGTTCTTC.

The CDR3 is CASSIKRRTSNYGYTF. The CDR3 coding sequence is TGTGCCAGTAGTATCAAACGGCGAACCTCTAACTATGGCTACACCTTC. The rearrangement joins TRBV19 to TRBJ1-2; D not resolved. CDR1 LNHDA and CDR2 SQIVND come from the germline V gene (reference sequence). The CDR3 covers 16 residues. The V end was cut by 3 bases, the J end by 0 bases, with 14 bases between.

A few counts support this clonotype. The chain links TRBV7-6 to TRBJ2-7; D call uncertain. The V and J ends lost 1 base and 2 bases respectively, with 18 bases between them. The CDR3 has 17 residues. Per germline, CDR1 SGHVS and CDR2 FNYEAQ. CDR3 bases: TGTGCCAGCAGCTTAGGAGGCTACCTAATGATTCCCTACGAGCAGTACTTC. Translating gives CASSLGGYLMIPYEQYF. The variable domain in full, with the rest retrieved from reference TRBV7-6 and TRBJ2-7, is GAGVSQSPRYKVTKRGQDVALRCDPISGHVSLYWYRQALGQGPEFLTYFNYEAQQDKSGLPNDRFSAERPEGSISTLTIQRTEQRDSAMYRCASSLGGYLMIPYEQYFGPGTRLTVT.

The gene calls are TRBV4-3 and TRBJ1-3; a possible D gene is TRBD1 (5 bases). Germline CDR1 reads LGHNA; CDR2 reads YSLEER. CDR3 length equals 17 residues. V dropped 0 bases and J dropped 4 bases, with 16 bases sitting between them. The CDR3 coding sequence is TGCGCCAGCAGCCAAGACAGTTTACGACAGCGAGGAAACACCATATATTTT. Protein: CASSQDSLRQRGNTIYF.

This clonotype was counted many times. Here the CDR3 DNA reads TGTGCCAGCAGCCAGAGCGGGAAGCAGTTCTTC. The encoded protein is CASSQSGKQFF. V is TRBV6-5 and J is TRBJ2-1; the match to TRBD2 covers 7 bases. The CDR3 covers 11 residues. V lost 6 bases and J lost 11; bases outside the gene matches: 4. Germline V CDR1 and CDR2: MNHEY, SVGAGI.

The V and J genes are TRBV20-1 and TRBJ2-7, with D possibly called TRBD1 or TRBD2 (5 bases each). The V end was cut by 3 bases, the J end by 0 bases, with 12 bases between. This CDR3 comprises 14 residues. Germline V gene sequence: CDR1 DFQATT, CDR2 SNEGSKA (reference sequence). The chain's CDR3 is CSASGALSSYEQYF. The CDR3 DNA is TGCAGTGCTAGCGGGGCCTTGAGCTCCTACGAGCAGTACTTC.

This chain connects TRBV18 to TRBJ1-1, with 7 positions matching TRBD1. The CDR3 consists of 13 residues. CDR1 is KGHSH and CDR2 is LQKENI in the germline V gene. V was pared by 5 bases and J by 4 bases, with 4 bases of the junction left unmatched. This CDR3 reads CASSTDRATEAFF. The CDR3 bases are TGTGCCAGCTCAACCGACAGGGCCACTGAAGCTTTCTTT.

The chain uses TRBV7-9 and TRBJ2-7; no reliable D call. Trimming pared 1 base from V and 7 bases from J, leaving 11 bases between. The CDR3 consists of 13 residues. Germline CDR1 reads SEHNR; CDR2 reads FQNEAQ (reference sequence). The CDR3 DNA is TGTGCCAGCAGCTTAGAAGAGCCGACGGAGCAGTACTTC. This sequence encodes CASSLEEPTEQYF. Full variable domain (missing parts from reference TRBV7-9 and TRBJ2-7): DTGVSQNPRHKITKRGQNVTFRCDPISEHNRLYWYRQTLGQGPEFLTYFQNEAQLEKSRLLSDRFSAERPKGSFSTLEIQRTEQGDSAMYLCASSLEEPTEQYFGPGTRLTVT.

This chain uses TRBV7-9 with TRBJ2-4; the D gene is possibly TRBD2 (7 bases). Trimming cost V 2 bases and J 3 bases, with 17 bases left between them. This CDR3 is built from 17 residues. CDR1 is SEHNR, CDR2 FQNEAQ, per germline (reference sequence). DNA of the CDR3: TGTGCCAGCAGCTTATCGGGGGGCCGGGGAGGCAAAAACATTCAGTACTTC. Translation: CASSLSGGRGGKNIQYF.